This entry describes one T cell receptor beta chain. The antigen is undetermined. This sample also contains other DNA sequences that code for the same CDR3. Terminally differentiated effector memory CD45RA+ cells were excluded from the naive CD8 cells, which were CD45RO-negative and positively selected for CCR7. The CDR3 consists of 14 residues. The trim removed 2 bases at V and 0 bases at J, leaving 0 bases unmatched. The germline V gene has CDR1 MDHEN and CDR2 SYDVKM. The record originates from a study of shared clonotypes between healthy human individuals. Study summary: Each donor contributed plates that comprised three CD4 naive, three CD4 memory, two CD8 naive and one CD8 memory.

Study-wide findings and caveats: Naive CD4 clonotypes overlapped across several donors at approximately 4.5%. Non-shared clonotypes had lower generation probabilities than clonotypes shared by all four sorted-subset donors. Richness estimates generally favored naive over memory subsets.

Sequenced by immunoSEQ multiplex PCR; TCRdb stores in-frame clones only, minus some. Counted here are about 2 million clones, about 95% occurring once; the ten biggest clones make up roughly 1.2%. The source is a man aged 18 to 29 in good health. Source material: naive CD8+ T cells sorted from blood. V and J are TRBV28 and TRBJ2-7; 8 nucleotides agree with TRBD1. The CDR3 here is CASSLTGGSYEQYF. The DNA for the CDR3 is TGTGCCAGCAGTTTAACAGGGGGCTCCTACGAGCAGTACTTC.